This TCR beta chain comes out of a study of cytomegalovirus exposure and HLA in healthy donors. The primer mix had 60 Vbeta and 13 Jbeta primers. Generated by immunoSEQ multiplex PCR, the TCRdb table keeps only in-frame clones and is missing some. This sample contains roughly 200,000 clones. Germline V gene sequence: CDR1 SGHRS, CDR2 YFSETQ. The CDR3 is 13 residues long. The junction had 7 bases not matched to a gene; V was cut back by 4 bases and J by 6 bases. This sequence originates from a girl aged 2 to 9 in good health and CMV-seropositive. Sequenced material: PBMCs. This chain joins TRBV5-1 and TRBJ2-7, with TRBD2 matching over 7 bases. CDR3 bases: TGCGCCAGCAGCCAAGGACTAGACGGCGAGCAGTACTTC. It yields the protein CASSQGLDGEQYF.